Following are 23 T cell receptor beta chains from one sample sequenced in a study of HIV-infected children after antiretroviral therapy interruption. This sample's treatment: PENTA 11 planned treatment interruption arm or continuous ART arm. Unique molecular identifiers were included in an RNA-based 3' RACE TCR library. In TCRdb, the 3' RACE reads were re-called with MiXCR into one record per CDR3 protein. The sample yields more than 75,000 distinct CDR3 sequences, about 6.3% seen once. Sequences were derived from CD45RA+ CD4+ T cells from PBMCs, pooled from several time points, sampled from a donor given antiretroviral therapy, either interrupted or continuous. Subset reported: naive CD4+ CD45RA+ CD45RO- T cells. The receptors derive from a pool of human donors with HIV.

This clonotype came up many times. V usage is TRBV7-2 and J usage is TRBJ1-5; tentatively, D is TRBD1 (6 bases). The CDR3 has 15 amino acids. Germline-derived CDR1 and CDR2 are SGHTA and FQGNSA. Trimming took off 0 bases at V and 3 bases at J, with 9 bases between the two ends. CDR3 coding DNA: TGTGCCAGCAGCTTAGCGGGACACCCCAATCAGCCCCAGCATTTT. This codes for CASSLAGHPNQPQHF.

This clonotype was found many times. The chain combines TRBV27 with TRBJ2-1; 8 nucleotides agree with TRBD2. Trimming cost V 5 bases and J 9 bases; bases outside gene matches: 9. The CDR3 runs 14 residues. Germline V gene sequence: CDR1 MNHEY, CDR2 SMNVEV (reference sequence). Written as DNA, the CDR3 is TGTGCCAGCAGTCCAATTCGGACTAGCACTGAGCAGTTCTTC. Amino acids: CASSPIRTSTEQFF.

The chain is built from TRBV2 and TRBJ2-5; a weak D match, TRBD2 (7 bases). Germline loops: CDR1 SNHLY, CDR2 FYNNEI. The ends were cut back, 8 bases at V and 9 bases at J, with 16 bases in the middle. The CDR3 loop spans 12 amino acids. CDR3 region: CASRGAGESQYF. The CDR3 region has the DNA TGTGCCAGCCGGGGGGCTGGGGAGTCCCAGTACTTC.

This clonotype came up many times. The chain couples TRBV18 to TRBJ2-1; D tentatively fits TRBD1 or TRBD2 (5 bases each). The V end lost 1 base, the J end lost 4 bases, and 8 bases lay between the germline ends. The CDR3 covers 14 residues. CDR1 and CDR2 (germline): KGHSH, LQKENI. The CDR3, as DNA: TGTGCCAGCTCACCACGGGACGGTTACAATGAGCAGTTCTTC. Protein sequence: CASSPRDGYNEQFF.

This clonotype was seen a few times. The rearrangement joins TRBV7-9 to TRBJ1-2, with D perhaps matching TRBD1 (6 bases). The germline V and J ends were trimmed by 7 bases and 2 bases, with 20 bases remaining between them. Germline CDR1 reads SEHNR; CDR2 reads FQNEAQ (reference sequence). This CDR3 spans 16 amino acids. CDR3 residues: CASTPSWGAENYGYTF. Here the CDR3 DNA reads TGTGCCAGCACTCCATCCTGGGGGGCAGAAAACTATGGCTACACCTTC.

The rearrangement links TRBV19 to TRBJ2-5, with 8 positions matching TRBD2. The CDR3 extends over 13 amino acids. Trimming cost V 9 bases and J 4 bases; bases outside gene matches: 7. Germline V CDR1 and CDR2: LNHDA, SQIVND (reference sequence). The CDR3 DNA reads as TGTGCCAGCAGCGGGGGAATTCCAGAGACCCAGTACTTC. Its protein product is CASSGGIPETQYF.

This chain uses TRBV20-1 with TRBJ1-1; D is possibly TRBD1 (5 bases). Trimming took off 0 bases at V and 4 bases at J, with 12 bases between the two ends. The germline gives CDR1 DFQATT, CDR2 SNEGSKA (reference sequence). This CDR3 region has 14 residues. CDR3: CSARDDRLGTEAFF. Written as DNA, the CDR3 is TGCAGTGCTAGAGATGACAGACTAGGCACTGAAGCTTTCTTT.

Many counts were recorded for this clonotype. CDR3 bases: TGTGCCAGCAGCCGCTCCGGGACTACCACTACCTACGAGCAGTACTTC. It encodes CASSRSGTTTTYEQYF. V gene TRBV5-5 combines with J gene TRBJ2-7; 7 nucleotides align to TRBD2. There are 16 residues in the CDR3. Germline V gives CDR1 SGHKS, CDR2 YYEKEE (reference sequence). V trimming: 4 bases; J trimming: 2 bases; junction bases outside the gene matches: 12.

This clonotype was seen ten or more times. At one end the junction does not follow the germline gene, possibly because of a read error. The chain carries TRBV5-1 and TRBJ1-6; 7 bases are shared with TRBD1. The V gene's germline CDR1 is SGHRS and CDR2 YFSETQ. The CDR3 covers 17 residues. In nucleotides, the CDR3 is TGCGCCAGCAGCCCGGCCGTAACAGGGGCCTACAATTCACCCCTCCACTTT. This gives the protein CASSPAVTGAYNSPLHF.

This clonotype was counted many times. This sequence joins TRBV7-1 and TRBJ2-5; D is possibly TRBD2 (5 bases). TRBV7-1 is marked as an open reading frame, function uncertain. The germline V and J ends were trimmed by 2 bases and 7 bases, with 17 bases remaining between them. This CDR3 contains 15 residues. As DNA, the CDR3 is TGTGCCAGCAGCTCACCCAACTGGGAGCGAGCGACCCAGTACTTC. Residues: CASSSPNWERATQYF.

There are many counts of this clonotype. This chain joins TRBV23-1 and TRBJ1-5, with 7 nucleotides matching TRBD1. TRBV23-1 is given ORF status, its function remaining uncertain. V was pared by 8 bases and J by 0 bases, with 31 bases of the junction left unmatched. The CDR3 length is 23 residues. The CDR3 region has the DNA TGCGCCAGCGGTTACCAGCCGGGACAGCCGATGAATAACCACTTCGGTAGCAATCAGCCCCAGCATTTT. Translation: CASGYQPGQPMNNHFGSNQPQHF.

This clonotype came up many times. This chain connects TRBV10-3 to TRBJ1-1; D ambiguous. The CDR3 is 15 amino acids. Looked up from germline, CDR1 is ENHRY and CDR2 is SYGVKD. V was shortened by 0 bases and J by 1 base, with 9 bases between the two germline ends. CDR3 protein: CAISESRGANTEAFF. The CDR3 coding sequence is TGTGCCATCAGTGAGTCGAGAGGTGCGAACACTGAAGCTTTCTTT.

Many counts were recorded for this clonotype. This rearrangement joins TRBV27 to TRBJ2-7; no firm D call. V was shortened by 2 bases and J by 5 bases, with 13 bases between the two germline ends. From germline, CDR1 is MNHEY and CDR2 SMNVEV (reference sequence). CDR3 length: 14 residues. Written as DNA, the CDR3 is TGTGCCAGCAGTTTAAATTGGCCAGGACACGAGCAGTACTTC. This encodes CASSLNWPGHEQYF.

Many counts were recorded for this clonotype. The chain has TRBV29-1 and TRBJ2-3, with 9 bases matching TRBD2. V lost 2 bases and J lost 3; bases outside the gene matches: 6. The CDR3 has 15 residues. Germline CDR1 SQVTM, CDR2 ANQGSEA. CDR3 sequence: CSVEKGSGGTDTQYF. The CDR3 region has the DNA TGCAGCGTTGAAAAGGGTAGCGGGGGTACAGATACGCAGTATTTT.

This clonotype came up many times. The junction differs from germline at one of its ends, possibly a read error. V and J are TRBV6-4 and TRBJ2-2; 9 nucleotides agree with TRBD1. The germline gives CDR1 MRHNA, CDR2 SNTAGT. This CDR3 has 16 amino acids. DNA of the CDR3: TGTGCCAGCAGTGATCGACAGGGGGAGGGCACCGGGCAGCTCTACTTT. This sequence encodes CASSDRQGEGTGQLYF.

The V gene is TRBV12-3 or TRBV12-4, the J gene TRBJ2-1; the match to TRBD1 covers 9 bases. The CDR3 contains 15 residues. V shed 6 bases, J shed 6 bases, and the junction held 9 bases outside the gene matches. The CDR3 is CASSRGQGTSNEQFF. As DNA, the CDR3 is TGTGCCAGCAGCCGGGGACAGGGAACGAGCAATGAGCAGTTCTTC.

This clonotype was observed at least ten times. The gene calls are TRBV11-3 and TRBJ2-5; 7 bases agree with TRBD1. CDR1 and CDR2 from the germline V gene are SGHNT and YENEEA. After removal of 3 bases from V and 5 bases from J, the junction contained 3 bases not matched to a gene. This CDR3 has 13 amino acids. Written as DNA, the CDR3 is TGTGCCAGCAGCTTCGACAGGGAGGAGACCCAGTACTTC. Its protein product is CASSFDREETQYF.

This clonotype has only a few counts. The CDR3 DNA sequence: TGCGCCAGCAGTTTAATGAGAGGGAACACTGAAGCTTTCTTT. This sequence encodes CASSLMRGNTEAFF. This chain uses TRBV10-1 with TRBJ1-1; no firm D call. There are 14 residues in the CDR3. Germline-derived CDR1 and CDR2 are WNHNN and SYGVQD (reference sequence). The V end lost 5 bases, the J end lost 1 base, and 11 bases lay between the germline ends.

This clonotype has a count of ten or more. The J gene is TRBJ2-7, the V gene TRBV28; 11 bases align to TRBD1. The length of the CDR3 is 15 residues. CDR1 is MDHEN and CDR2 is SYDVKM in the germline V gene. V was pared by 5 bases and J by 4 bases, with 7 bases of the junction left unmatched. As DNA, the CDR3 is TGTGCCAGCAGTGCGCGGACAGGGGGCGGGTACGAGCAGTACTTC. Residues: CASSARTGGGYEQYF.

This clonotype was counted many times. This rearrangement joins TRBV7-6 to TRBJ2-7; unclear D gene. Germline CDR1 SGHVS, CDR2 FNYEAQ. The CDR3 is made up of 12 amino acids. V lost 5 bases to trimming and J lost 2 bases, with 7 bases between them. CDR3 in DNA: TGTGCCAGCAGCCCCCTACCCTACGAGCAGTACTTC. Amino acid sequence: CASSPLPYEQYF.

This clonotype was picked up many times. The rearrangement joins TRBV25-1 to TRBJ2-2; perhaps TRBD1 as D (6 bases). The CDR3 consists of 15 residues. Trimming stripped 7 bases from V and 2 bases from J, with 14 bases between. Looked up from germline, CDR1 is MGHDK and CDR2 is SYGVNS. CDR3 residues: CASTLQGSNTGELFF. The CDR3 nucleotides are TGTGCCAGCACTCTACAGGGTAGTAACACCGGGGAGCTGTTTTTT.

This clonotype was counted many times. The genes are TRBV7-2 and TRBJ1-1; D not certain. The CDR3 is 13 amino acids. Trimming cost V 3 bases and J 1 base, with 6 bases left between them. Germline V gene sequence: CDR1 SGHTA, CDR2 FQGNSA. The CDR3 DNA reads TGTGCCAGCAGCTTCCAACAGAACACTGAAGCTTTCTTT. Protein product: CASSFQQNTEAFF. Full variable domain (remainder filled in from reference TRBV7-2 and TRBJ1-1): GAGVSQSPSNKVTEKGKDVELRCDPISGHTALYWYRQSLGQGLEFLIYFQGNSAPDKSGLPSDRFSAERTGGSVSTLTIQRTQQEDSAVYLCASSFQQNTEAFFGQGTRLTVV.

The chain uses TRBV6-1 and TRBJ1-2; D is uncertain. The germline gives CDR1 MNHNS, CDR2 SASEGT. Trimming shortened V by 0 bases and J by 3 bases, and 17 bases separated the two germline ends. The CDR3 spans 17 residues. The CDR3 sequence: CASSEAITALYDYGYTF. DNA for the CDR3: TGTGCCAGCAGTGAAGCGATTACAGCCTTATACGACTATGGCTACACCTTC.